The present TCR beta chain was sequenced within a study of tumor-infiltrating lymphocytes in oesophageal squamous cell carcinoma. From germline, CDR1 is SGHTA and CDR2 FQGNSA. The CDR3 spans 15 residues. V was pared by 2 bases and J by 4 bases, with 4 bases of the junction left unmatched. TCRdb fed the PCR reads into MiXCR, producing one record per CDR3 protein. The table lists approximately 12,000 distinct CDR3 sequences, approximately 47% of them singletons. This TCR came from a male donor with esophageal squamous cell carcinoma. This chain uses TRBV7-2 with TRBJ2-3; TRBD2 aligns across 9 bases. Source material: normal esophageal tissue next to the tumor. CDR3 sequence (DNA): TGTGCCAGCAGCTTACGAGCGGGGGGTTCAGATACGCAGTATTTT. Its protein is CASSLRAGGSDTQYF. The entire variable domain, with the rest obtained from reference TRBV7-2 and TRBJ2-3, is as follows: GAGVSQSPSNKVTEKGKDVELRCDPISGHTALYWYRQSLGQGLEFLIYFQGNSAPDKSGLPSDRFSAERTGGSVSTLTIQRTQQEDSAVYLCASSLRAGGSDTQYFGPGTRLTVL.